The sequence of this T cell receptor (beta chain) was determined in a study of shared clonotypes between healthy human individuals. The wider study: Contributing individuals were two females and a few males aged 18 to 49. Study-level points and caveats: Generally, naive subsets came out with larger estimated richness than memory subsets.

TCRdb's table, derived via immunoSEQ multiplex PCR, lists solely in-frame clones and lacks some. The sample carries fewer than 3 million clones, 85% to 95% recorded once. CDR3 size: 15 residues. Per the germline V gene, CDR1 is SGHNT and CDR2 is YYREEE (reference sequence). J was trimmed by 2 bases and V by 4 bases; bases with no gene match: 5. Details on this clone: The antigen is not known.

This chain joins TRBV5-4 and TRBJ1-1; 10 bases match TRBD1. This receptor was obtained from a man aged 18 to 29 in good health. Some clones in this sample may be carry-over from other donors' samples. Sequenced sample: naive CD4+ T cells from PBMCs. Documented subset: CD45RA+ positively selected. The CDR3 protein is CASSHPTGGNTEAFF. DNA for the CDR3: TGTGCCAGCAGCCATCCGACAGGGGGCAACACTGAAGCTTTCTTT.